This paragraph covers one T cell receptor beta chain sequence. The sample is drawn from a study of blood T cell repertoires in COVID-19. Across the whole study: There were acute and convalescent COVID-19 samples, and they came from the United States, Italy and Spain. T cells, B-cell-depleted T cells, or PBMCs supplied cDNA or gDNA.

Per the authors' pipeline: Amplification with reference gene primers provided the estimates of nucleated cell counts. TCRdb's table, derived via immunoSEQ multiplex PCR, lists solely in-frame clones and lacks some. From that table come the V and J calls and clone size; the DNA was used to work out D and trimming. There are 35,000 to 40,000 clones in the sample; almost 90% occur only once, and about 25% lies in the top ten. The CDR3 is 17 amino acids. The V gene lost 1 base and the J gene lost 3 bases, with 19 bases spanning the gap. The germline gives CDR1 LGHDT, CDR2 YNNKEL (reference sequence). Source material: peripheral blood. This receptor was obtained from a man aged 55 to 70 with active or convalescent COVID-19. The chain joins TRBV3-1 (or the pseudogene TRBV3-2) to TRBJ2-7; tentatively, D is TRBD1 (5 bases). The CDR3 reads CASSQGDLGPYVYEQYF. CDR3 sequence (DNA): TGTGCCAGCAGCCAAGGTGATCTGGGGCCTTATGTCTACGAGCAGTACTTC.